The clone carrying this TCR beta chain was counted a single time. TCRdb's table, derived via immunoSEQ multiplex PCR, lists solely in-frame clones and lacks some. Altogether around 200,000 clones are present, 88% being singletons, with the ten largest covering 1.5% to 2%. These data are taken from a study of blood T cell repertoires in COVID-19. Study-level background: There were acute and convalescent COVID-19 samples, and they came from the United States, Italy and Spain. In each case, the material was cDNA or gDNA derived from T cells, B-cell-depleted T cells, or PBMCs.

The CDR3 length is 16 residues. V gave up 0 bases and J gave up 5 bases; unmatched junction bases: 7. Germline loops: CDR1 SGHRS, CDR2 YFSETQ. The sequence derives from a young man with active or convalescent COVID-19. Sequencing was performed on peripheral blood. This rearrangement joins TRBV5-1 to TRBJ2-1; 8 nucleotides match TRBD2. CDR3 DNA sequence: TGCGCCAGCAGCTTGGACTCGGGAGGGCCCCACAATGAGCAGTTCTTC. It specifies CASSLDSGGPHNEQFF. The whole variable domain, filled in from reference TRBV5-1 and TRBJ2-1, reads KAGVTQTPRYLIKTRGQQVTLSCSPISGHRSVSWYQQTPGQGLQFLFEYFSETQRNKGNFPGRFSGRQFSNSRSEMNVSTLELGDSALYLCASSLDSGGPHNEQFFGPGTRLTVL.